This TCR beta chain was sequenced in a study of beta chain features in type 1 diabetes. Since all of the isolated RNA was reverse transcribed, expressed TCRB transcripts were what got sequenced. Clones were read by immunoSEQ multiplex PCR, and TCRdb kept only the in-frame ones, dropping some. The sample has hundreds of thousands of clones, roughly an eighth seen once. This CDR3 is built from 15 residues. In germline, CDR1 is MDHEN, CDR2 SYDVKM. J lost 10 bases, V lost 4 bases, and 4 bases had no gene match. The J gene is TRBJ2-1, the V gene TRBV28, with 16 bases fitting TRBD2. The TCR was taken from a man between 18 and 35 years old in good health. Sequenced input: naive CD4+ T cells from blood. The CDR3 region is CASSSGTSGGVEQFF. The CDR3 region has the DNA TGTGCCAGCAGTTCCGGGACTAGCGGGGGGGTGGAGCAGTTCTTC. Full variable domain (missing parts from reference TRBV28 and TRBJ2-1): DVKVTQSSRYLVKRTGEKVFLECVQDMDHENMFWYRQDPGLGLRLIYFSYDVKMKEKGDIPEGYSVSREKKERFSLILESASTNQTSMYLCASSSGTSGGVEQFFGPGTRLTVL.